This T cell receptor (beta chain) was sequenced in a study of blood T cells in healthy people across ages. Trimming stripped 4 bases from V and 9 bases from J, with 10 bases between. The CDR3 totals 12 residues. From germline, CDR1 is SGHTA and CDR2 FQGNSA. A second about 7 to 12 cycle PCR used barcoded and J-beta primers. Each TCR beta cDNA got a 12-nucleotide random molecular identifier. CDR3-containing paired-end reads numbering at least 2.5 million came from each sample. In TCRdb, the 5' RACE reads were re-called with MiXCR into one record per CDR3 protein. In the table there are roughly 930,000 distinct CDR3 sequences, roughly 50% of which are singletons. General study points: Donors of long life had a larger count of naive CD4+ cells and greater diversity than aged donors. Older individuals had lower TCR beta diversity per million T cells (the decline was roughly linear).

In regard to this clonotype: Its antigen is still unknown.

This sequence was found in a man in his thirties or forties in good health. The chain has TRBV7-2 and TRBJ2-1, with unresolved D. Sequenced input: blood. CDR3 in DNA: TGTGCCAGCAGCTCTGACTCACTTGAGCAGTTCTTC. Protein sequence: CASSSDSLEQFF.